These T cell receptor beta chains were read from a single sample in a study of T cells after posttransplantation cyclophosphamide. Clones were read by immunoSEQ multiplex PCR, and TCRdb kept only the in-frame ones, dropping some. The sample has about 36,000 clones, none seen only once. Sequencing was done on a sample of PBMCs. The receptors were gathered from a girl aged 5-17 years in good health, CMV-negative, and a related stem cell transplant donor. Both conserved end residues are part of each CDR3. The D gene is left open where the match is weak.

J: TRBJ1-4
D: NA
V: TRBV30
CDR3: CAWRAFTNEKLFF

J: TRBJ2-1
D: TRBD2
V: TRBV19
CDR3: CASSILAESYNEQFF

J: TRBJ2-7
D: TRBD2
V: TRBV7-6
CDR3: CASSSGLAGGSWTYEQYF

J: TRBJ1-6
D: TRBD1
V: TRBV30
CDR3: CAWSALGQGSLPLHF

J: TRBJ1-1
D: TRBD1
V: TRBV29-1
CDR3: CSVDTGGARGAFF

J: TRBJ2-3
D: TRBD2
V: TRBV6-1
CDR3: CASSWAGGFADTQYF

J: TRBJ2-3
D: TRBD2
V: TRBV19
CDR3: CASSSGRAPDTQYF

J: TRBJ2-1
D: TRBD1
V: TRBV6-5
CDR3: CASSYWVSRGHNEQFF

J: TRBJ1-5
D: NA
V: TRBV6-5
CDR3: CASSDWGGENQPQHF

J: TRBJ1-2
D: NA
V: TRBV4-1
CDR3: CASSQEFPQNYGYTF

J: TRBJ1-2
D: TRBD1
V: TRBV19
CDR3: CASSIQGAPGYTF

J: TRBJ1-2
D: NA
V: TRBV4-2
CDR3: CATSKGVGYTF

J: TRBJ2-1
D: NA
V: TRBV29-1
CDR3: CSVEEAVPNEQFF

J: TRBJ1-2
D: TRBD1
V: TRBV28
CDR3: CASSSPTGAGGYTF

J: TRBJ2-1
D: NA
V: TRBV20-1
CDR3: CSASRGGQFF

J: TRBJ1-1
D: NA
V: TRBV7-8
CDR3: CASSSGVSNTEAFF

J: TRBJ1-2
D: NA
V: TRBV9
CDR3: CASSAGVYGYTF

J: TRBJ2-1
D: NA
V: TRBV14
CDR3: CASSHRRGSYNEQFF

J: TRBJ1-6
D: NA
V: TRBV25-1
CDR3: CASSGMGYSPLHF

J: TRBJ1-1
D: NA
V: TRBV4-1
CDR3: CASSLLTEEINTEAFF

J: TRBJ1-3
D: NA
V: TRBV5-6
CDR3: CASSFTGSGGNTIYF

J: TRBJ1-4
D: NA
V: TRBV15
CDR3: CATSRAGESEKLFF

J: TRBJ2-7
D: NA
V: TRBV28
CDR3: CASSLLPLRVVSF

J: TRBJ1-1
D: NA
V: TRBV5-6
CDR3: CASSLAGRNTEAFF

J: TRBJ1-5
D: NA
V: TRBV10-3
CDR3: CAISEGEYSNQPQHF

J: TRBJ2-7
D: TRBD1
V: TRBV5-1
CDR3: CASSLGQGSYEQYF

J: TRBJ2-3
D: TRBD2
V: TRBV4-3
CDR3: CASSQTSGSTDTQYF

J: TRBJ2-5
D: TRBD2
V: TRBV7-9
CDR3: CASSLLTSGGAFFQETQYF

J: TRBJ2-2
D: NA
V: TRBV9
CDR3: CASRLGSGELFF

J: TRBJ2-7
D: TRBD1
V: TRBV4-3
CDR3: CASSQEFQGAYEQYF

J: TRBJ2-7
D: TRBD2
V: TRBV11-2
CDR3: CASSLLASGMISYEQYF

J: TRBJ2-7
D: TRBD2
V: TRBV2
CDR3: CASSDLSGRDYEQYF

J: TRBJ2-1
D: NA
V: TRBV9
CDR3: CASSVGSATYNEQFF

J: TRBJ1-1
D: NA
V: TRBV5-1
CDR3: CASSLASGVAFF

J: TRBJ2-6
D: TRBD1
V: TRBV7-3
CDR3: CASSQQGAAGANVLTF

J: TRBJ2-7
D: NA
V: TRBV10-2
CDR3: CASSGLSSYEQYF

J: TRBJ2-3
D: TRBD1
V: TRBV7-9
CDR3: CASSLSRGQGDTQYF

J: TRBJ1-1
D: TRBD1
V: TRBV5-6
CDR3: CASSLLQGAWGTEAFF

J: TRBJ2-6
D: NA
V: TRBV4-1
CDR3: CASSQDRDMSGANVLTF